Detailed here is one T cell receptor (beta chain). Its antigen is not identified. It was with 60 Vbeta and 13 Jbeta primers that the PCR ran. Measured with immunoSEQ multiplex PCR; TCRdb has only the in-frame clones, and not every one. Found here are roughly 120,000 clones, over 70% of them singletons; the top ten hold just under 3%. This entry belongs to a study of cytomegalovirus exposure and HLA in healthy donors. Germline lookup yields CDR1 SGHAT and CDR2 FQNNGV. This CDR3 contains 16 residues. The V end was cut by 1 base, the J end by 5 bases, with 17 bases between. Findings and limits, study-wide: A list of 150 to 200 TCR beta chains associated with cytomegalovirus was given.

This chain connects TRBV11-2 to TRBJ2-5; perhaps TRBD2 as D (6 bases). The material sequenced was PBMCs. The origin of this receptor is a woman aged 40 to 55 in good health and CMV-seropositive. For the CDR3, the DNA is TGTGCCAGCAGCTTAGCGGGGCGGGGAAGGAGGGAGACCCAGTACTTC. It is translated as CASSLAGRGRRETQYF.